This entry lists 19 T cell receptor beta chains sequenced from one sample in a study of blood T cell repertoires in COVID-19. TCRdb keeps only in-frame clones here, not all; method: immunoSEQ multiplex PCR. The table includes roughly 400,000 clones, approximately 87% detected once. Sequenced input: PBMCs or T cells enriched from blood (not recorded which). The receptors were sampled from a woman aged 50 to 60 who had recovered from COVID-19.

The V gene is TRBV5-1, the J gene TRBJ1-2; TRBD1 matches 10 bases. V shed 3 bases, J shed 4 bases, and the junction held 6 bases outside the gene matches. The CDR3 is made up of 15 amino acids. The germline V gene has CDR1 SGHRS and CDR2 YFSETQ. For the CDR3, the DNA is TGCGCCAGCAGCTCCCGGGACAGGGGATTCTATGGCTACACCTTC. This encodes CASSSRDRGFYGYTF.

This clone was counted once. The chain uses TRBV5-1 and TRBJ1-4; D is possibly TRBD1 (5 bases). The CDR3 sequence is 20 residues long. V was shortened by 1 base and J by 3 bases, with 25 bases between the two germline ends. Germline-derived CDR1 and CDR2 are SGHRS and YFSETQ. This chain's CDR3 is CASSLRPSTASSGANEKLFF. CDR3 DNA: TGCGCCAGCAGCTTGCGCCCATCGACAGCCTCCTCGGGGGCTAATGAAAAACTGTTTTTT. Complete variable domain (other parts from reference TRBV5-1 and TRBJ1-4): KAGVTQTPRYLIKTRGQQVTLSCSPISGHRSVSWYQQTPGQGLQFLFEYFSETQRNKGNFPGRFSGRQFSNSRSEMNVSTLELGDSALYLCASSLRPSTASSGANEKLFFGSGTQLSVL.

CDR3 amino acids: CASSSLQGLGGYTF. The DNA for the CDR3 is TGTGCCAGCAGCTCGCTACAGGGGTTGGGGGGCTACACCTTC. This sequence joins TRBV11-2 and TRBJ1-2, with 7 bases aligning to TRBD1. The V and J ends lost 4 bases and 8 bases, in that order; junction bases with no gene match: 10. Germline CDR1 is SGHAT and CDR2 is FQNNGV. The CDR3 consists of 14 residues. Based on the CDR3 plus reference TRBV11-2 and TRBJ1-2, the full variable domain is EAGVAQSPRYKIIEKRQSVAFWCNPISGHATLYWYQQILGQGPKLLIQFQNNGVVDDSQLPKDRFSAERLKGVDSTLKIQPAKLEDSAVYLCASSSLQGLGGYTFGSGTRLTVV.

The rearrangement joins TRBV27 to TRBJ1-5; the D gene is possibly TRBD1 (5 bases). The V end was cut by 5 bases, the J end by 7 bases, with 15 bases between. The CDR3 has 14 amino acids. Germline CDR1 and CDR2: MNHEY and SMNVEV (reference sequence). The CDR3 DNA sequence: TGTGCCAGCAGTCCTCAGGGTATGGGGCAGCCCCAGCATTTT. Translation: CASSPQGMGQPQHF.

The rearrangement uses TRBV3-1 (or the pseudogene TRBV3-2) and TRBJ1-2; 7 bases line up with TRBD1. V shed 6 bases and J 7 bases; nucleotides not matched to a gene: 8. Germline V gene sequence: CDR1 LGHDT, CDR2 YNNKEL (reference sequence). The CDR3 runs 13 residues. In DNA, the CDR3 is TGTGCCAGCAGGCAGGGGGGCTGGGGTGGCTACACCTTC. Its protein product is CASRQGGWGGYTF.

The rearrangement joins TRBV19 to TRBJ1-6; D is unresolved. The V gene lost 5 bases and the J gene lost 9 bases, with 11 bases spanning the gap. The V gene's germline CDR1 is LNHDA and CDR2 SQIVND (reference sequence). This CDR3 has 13 residues. CDR3: CASSVHGISPLHF. The CDR3 DNA sequence: TGTGCCAGTAGTGTACACGGGATTTCACCCCTCCACTTT. Drawing the rest from reference TRBV19 and TRBJ1-6, the complete variable domain is DGGITQSPKYLFRKEGQNVTLSCEQNLNHDAMYWYRQDPGQGLRLIYYSQIVNDFQKGDIAEGYSVSREKKESFPLTVTSAQKNPTAFYLCASSVHGISPLHFGNGTRLTVT.

The chain links TRBV6-1 to TRBJ2-2, with D possibly being TRBD2 (5 bases). The germline gives CDR1 MNHNS, CDR2 SASEGT. V was clipped by 1 base and J by 3 bases, with 6 bases between them. CDR3 size: 14 residues. The chain's CDR3 is CASSEGGYTGELFF. DNA for the CDR3: TGTGCCAGCAGTGAAGGAGGGTACACCGGGGAGCTGTTTTTT.

The rearrangement uses TRBV5-1 and TRBJ1-1; 7 bases are shared with TRBD1. Looked up from germline, CDR1 is SGHRS and CDR2 is YFSETQ. Trimming took 3 bases from V and 1 from J; bases not matched to a gene: 15. The CDR3 sequence is 18 residues long. The CDR3 DNA is TGCGCCAGCAGCTCCCATGACAGGGTAGAGAATTGGAACACTGAAGCTTTCTTT. It translates to CASSSHDRVENWNTEAFF. The entire variable domain, with the rest obtained from reference TRBV5-1 and TRBJ1-1, is as follows: KAGVTQTPRYLIKTRGQQVTLSCSPISGHRSVSWYQQTPGQGLQFLFEYFSETQRNKGNFPGRFSGRQFSNSRSEMNVSTLELGDSALYLCASSSHDRVENWNTEAFFGQGTRLTVV.

V gene TRBV19 combines with J gene TRBJ2-3; 13 positions agree with TRBD2. Germline values: CDR1 LNHDA, CDR2 SQIVND (reference sequence). Trimming at V came to 3 bases and at J to 4 bases, leaving 13 bases not matched to a gene. There are 19 residues in the CDR3. Written as DNA, the CDR3 is TGTGCCAGTAGTATCTGGGACTCTTGGACTAGCGGGGGTTCAGATACGCAGTATTTT. Protein sequence: CASSIWDSWTSGGSDTQYF. The complete variable domain, with remaining parts taken from reference TRBV19 and TRBJ2-3, reads DGGITQSPKYLFRKEGQNVTLSCEQNLNHDAMYWYRQDPGQGLRLIYYSQIVNDFQKGDIAEGYSVSREKKESFPLTVTSAQKNPTAFYLCASSIWDSWTSGGSDTQYFGPGTRLTVL.

A note on this clone: A junction end diverges from the germline sequence, so it may reflect a read error. The gene calls are TRBV27 and TRBJ2-7; D gene uncertain. The CDR3 has 11 residues. From germline, CDR1 is MNHEY and CDR2 SMNVEV (reference sequence). In DNA, the CDR3 is TGTGCCAGCGGTTTCAGTACAAGGCAGTACTTC. This sequence encodes CASGFSTRQYF.

Here the CDR3 DNA reads TGTGCCAGTAGTACCCCCTACGGGCGGGGGACAGATACGCAGTATTTT. Protein sequence: CASSTPYGRGTDTQYF. The chain carries TRBV19 and TRBJ2-3, with 7 positions matching TRBD2. The J segment lost 3 bases and the V segment lost 4 bases, leaving 10 bases of the junction unmatched. The CDR3 has 16 amino acids. The V gene's germline CDR1 is LNHDA and CDR2 SQIVND (reference sequence).

For the CDR3, the DNA is TGTGCCAGCAGCACGTCAGACACCCTGAGAGAAAAACTGTTTTTT. Its protein is CASSTSDTLREKLFF. V and J are TRBV28 and TRBJ1-4; no definite D call. This CDR3 has 15 residues. Germline assignment: CDR1 MDHEN and CDR2 SYDVKM. V lost 6 bases to trimming and J lost 8 bases, with 19 bases between them.

This clone was seen only once. The rearrangement uses TRBV19 and TRBJ1-5; 7 nucleotides agree with TRBD1. Germline V gene sequence: CDR1 LNHDA, CDR2 SQIVND (reference sequence). The length of the CDR3 is 15 residues. The ends lost 5 bases at V and 4 bases at J; junction bases unmatched: 8. The CDR3 nucleotides are TGTGCCAGTAGTCCCGGAGGGGGCTGGAATCAGCCCCAGCATTTT. It yields the protein CASSPGGGWNQPQHF.

The V and J genes are TRBV4-1 and TRBJ1-2, with 7 bases that match TRBD1. With V trimmed by 0 bases and J by 8 bases, 3 bases remained unmatched. Germline loops: CDR1 MGHRA, CDR2 YSYEKL. This CDR3 is 13 amino acids long. The CDR3 nucleotides read TGCGCCAGCAGCCAAGATTGGACAGGAGGCTACACCTTC. As protein: CASSQDWTGGYTF.

The chain recombines TRBV7-3 with TRBJ2-3; weak D call: TRBD2 (6 bases). The germline V and J ends were trimmed by 4 bases and 4 bases, with 12 bases remaining between them. The CDR3 has 14 amino acids. Germline V gene sequence: CDR1 SGHTA, CDR2 FQGTGA. CDR3 region: CASSSSGVADTQYF. Written as DNA, the CDR3 is TGTGCCAGCAGCTCCTCGGGGGTGGCAGATACGCAGTATTTT.

The chain recombines TRBV18 with TRBJ1-1, with TRBD1 matching 7 bases. Germline lookup yields CDR1 KGHSH and CDR2 LQKENI. V dropped 2 bases and J dropped 1; count of bases not matched to a gene: 4. The CDR3 is 15 residues long. CDR3 bases: TGTGCCAGCTCACCAACGGGACAGCGGAACACTGAAGCTTTCTTT. Protein sequence: CASSPTGQRNTEAFF.

This clone was seen only once. The chain is built from TRBV29-1 and TRBJ2-5; maybe TRBD2 (6 bases). Germline CDR1 is SQVTM and CDR2 is ANQGSEA. The CDR3 consists of 12 residues. The V end was cut by 5 bases, the J end by 5 bases, with 12 bases between. CDR3 amino acids: CSVRVTSETQYF. DNA of the CDR3: TGCAGCGTTAGGGTTACTAGCGAGACCCAGTACTTC.

This clone appeared once. The sample holds other DNA sequences that translate to the same CDR3. The V call is TRBV5-1, the J call TRBJ2-3; 9 positions agree with TRBD2. The CDR3 is 15 amino acids. J lost 0 bases, V lost 2 bases, and 1 base had no gene match. Per the germline V gene, CDR1 is SGHRS and CDR2 is YFSETQ. The CDR3 region is CASSLAGGSTDTQYF. As DNA, the CDR3 is TGCGCCAGCAGCTTAGCGGGGGGTAGCACAGATACGCAGTATTTT.

The chain is built from TRBV28 and TRBJ2-5, with D possibly TRBD1 on 5 matching bases. CDR1 is MDHEN, CDR2 SYDVKM, per germline. CDR3 length: 14 amino acids. Trimming cost V 8 bases and J 0 bases, with 13 bases left between them. The CDR3: CASCRAAYQETQYF. CDR3 nucleotides: TGTGCCAGCTGCAGGGCGGCGTACCAAGAGACCCAGTACTTC. The full variable domain, rest sourced from reference TRBV28 and TRBJ2-5, is DVKVTQSSRYLVKRTGEKVFLECVQDMDHENMFWYRQDPGLGLRLIYFSYDVKMKEKGDIPEGYSVSREKKERFSLILESASTNQTSMYLCASCRAAYQETQYFGPGTRLLVL.